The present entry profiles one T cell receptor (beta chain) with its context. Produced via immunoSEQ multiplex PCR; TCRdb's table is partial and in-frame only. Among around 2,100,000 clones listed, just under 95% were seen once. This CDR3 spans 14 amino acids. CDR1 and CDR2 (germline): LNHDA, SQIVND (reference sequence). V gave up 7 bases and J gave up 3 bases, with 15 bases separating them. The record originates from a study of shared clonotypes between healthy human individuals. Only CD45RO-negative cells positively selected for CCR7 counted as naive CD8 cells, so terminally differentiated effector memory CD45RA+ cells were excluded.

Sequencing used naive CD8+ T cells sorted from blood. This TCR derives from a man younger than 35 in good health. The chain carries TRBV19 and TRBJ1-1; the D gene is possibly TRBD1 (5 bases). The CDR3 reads CASTTLIGDTEAFF. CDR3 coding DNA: TGTGCCAGTACTACACTTATAGGGGACACTGAAGCTTTCTTT.